This T cell receptor (beta chain) was documented in a study of blood T cell repertoires in COVID-19. The wider study: Material from acute and convalescent COVID-19 was sourced from the United States, Italy and Spain. T cells, B-cell-depleted T cells, or PBMCs provided the cDNA or gDNA that served as material.

CDR1 and CDR2 (germline): SGHRS, YFSETQ. V lost 3 bases and J lost 8; bases outside the gene matches: 9. There are 16 residues in the CDR3. How the authors handled the data: Amplified reference gene primers provided the basis for estimating nucleated cell counts. Libraries were prepared by immunoSEQ multiplex PCR; TCRdb keeps only in-frame clonotypes and omits some of them. V, J and clone size are taken as reported in that table, and D and trimming were inferred from the DNA itself. The sample gives 36,000 or so clones, around 90% of which show up once; 4.9% is in the top ten. The sample was peripheral blood. This clonotype originated in a woman aged 70-85 years with active COVID-19. V gene TRBV5-1 combines with J gene TRBJ2-2; 11 bases are shared with TRBD2. The CDR3 DNA reads as TGCGCCAGCAGCTCCTTCACTAGCGGGGGAATTGGGGAGCTGTTTTTT. It encodes CASSSFTSGGIGELFF.